The T cell receptor (beta chain) under discussion was sequenced for a study of T cell responses to AZD1222 COVID-19 vaccine. Some clones are missing from TCRdb's copy, which holds only in-frame ones; the method was immunoSEQ multiplex PCR. This sample has 150,000 or so clones; roughly nine tenths occur once, and the top ten carry 3% to 3.5%. CDR1 is SGHRS, CDR2 YFSETQ, per germline. Trimming pared 4 bases from V and 7 bases from J, leaving 18 bases between. The CDR3 is 14 amino acids. This clonotype originated in an adult in good health. Sample: peripheral blood, taken on day 0 of AZD1222 vaccination. This rearrangement joins TRBV5-1 to TRBJ2-7; D call uncertain. The CDR3 sequence: CASSTSVSWGEQYF. The CDR3 coding sequence is TGCGCCAGCAGCACCTCCGTGTCGTGGGGAGAGCAGTACTTC.